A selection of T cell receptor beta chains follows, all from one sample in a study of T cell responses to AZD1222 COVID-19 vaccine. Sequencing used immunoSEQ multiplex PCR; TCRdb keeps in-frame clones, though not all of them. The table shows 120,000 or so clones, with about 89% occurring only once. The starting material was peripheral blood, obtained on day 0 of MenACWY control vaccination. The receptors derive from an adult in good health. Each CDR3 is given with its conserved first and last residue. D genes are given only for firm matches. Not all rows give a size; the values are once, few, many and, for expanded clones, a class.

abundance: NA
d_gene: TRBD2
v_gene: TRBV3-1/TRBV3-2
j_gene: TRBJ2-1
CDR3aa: CASSRKGLAGSEQFF
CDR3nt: TGTGCCAGCAGCCGAAAGGGACTAGCGGGAAGTGAGCAGTTCTTC

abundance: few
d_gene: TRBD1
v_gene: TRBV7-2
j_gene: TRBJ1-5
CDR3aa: CASSLGDRINQPQHF
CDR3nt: TGTGCCAGCAGCTTGGGGGACAGGATCAATCAGCCCCAGCATTTT

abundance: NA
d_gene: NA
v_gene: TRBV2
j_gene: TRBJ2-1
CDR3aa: CASSDRGESEQFF
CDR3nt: TGTGCCAGCAGTGATCGGGGAGAGAGTGAGCAGTTCTTC

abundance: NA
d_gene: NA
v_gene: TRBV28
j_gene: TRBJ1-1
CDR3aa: CASRSMNTEAFF
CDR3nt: TGTGCCAGCAGAAGCATGAACACTGAAGCTTTCTTT

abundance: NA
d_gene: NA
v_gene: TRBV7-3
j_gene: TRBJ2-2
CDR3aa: CASSLTLVRTPFTGELFF
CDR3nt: TGTGCCAGCAGCTTAACCCTGGTTCGAACCCCATTCACCGGGGAGCTGTTTTTT

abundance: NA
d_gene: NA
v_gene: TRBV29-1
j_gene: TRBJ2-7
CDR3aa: CSVEVRDSYEQYF
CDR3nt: TGCAGCGTTGAGGTCAGGGACTCCTACGAGCAGTACTTC

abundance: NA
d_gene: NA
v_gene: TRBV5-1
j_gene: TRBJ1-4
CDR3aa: CASSSAPTNEKLFF
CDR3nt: TGCGCCAGCAGCTCCGCCCCAACTAATGAAAAACTGTTTTTT

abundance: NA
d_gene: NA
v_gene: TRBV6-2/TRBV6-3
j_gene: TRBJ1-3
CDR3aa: CASSFGVGNTIYF
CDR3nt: TGTGCCAGCAGTTTCGGGGTTGGAAACACCATATATTTT

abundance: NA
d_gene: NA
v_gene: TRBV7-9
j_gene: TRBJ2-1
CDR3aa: CASSLGRLRGNLRPEQFF
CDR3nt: TGTGCCAGCAGCTTGGGCCGCCTTCGGGGGAACTTGCGCCCGGAGCAGTTCTTC

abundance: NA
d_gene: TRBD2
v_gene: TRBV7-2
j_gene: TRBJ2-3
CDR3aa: CASSSVSGGQDTQYF
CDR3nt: TGTGCCAGCAGCTCGGTCTCGGGAGGGCAAGATACGCAGTATTTT

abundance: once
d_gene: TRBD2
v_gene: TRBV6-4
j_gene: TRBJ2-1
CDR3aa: CASSETSGAGNEQFF
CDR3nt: TGTGCCAGCAGTGAGACTAGCGGAGCCGGAAATGAGCAGTTCTTC

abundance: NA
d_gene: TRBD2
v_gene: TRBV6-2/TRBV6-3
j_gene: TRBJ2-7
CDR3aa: CASSLAGGNYEQYF
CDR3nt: TGTGCCAGCAGTCTAGCGGGAGGGAACTACGAGCAGTACTTC

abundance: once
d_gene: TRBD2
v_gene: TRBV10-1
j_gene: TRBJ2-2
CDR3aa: CASSDGLAGLFSGELFF
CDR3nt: TGCGCCAGCTCTGACGGCCTAGCGGGTCTGTTTTCCGGGGAGCTGTTTTTT

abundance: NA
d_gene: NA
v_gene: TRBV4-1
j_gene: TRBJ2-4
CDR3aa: CASSQATGRAAKNIQYF
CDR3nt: TGCGCCAGCAGCCAAGCCACCGGACGGGCAGCCAAAAACATTCAGTACTTC

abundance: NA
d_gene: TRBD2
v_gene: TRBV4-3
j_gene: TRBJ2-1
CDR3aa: CASSQEVGAGYNEQFF
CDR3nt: TGCGCCAGCAGCCAAGAGGTGGGAGCGGGGTACAATGAGCAGTTCTTC

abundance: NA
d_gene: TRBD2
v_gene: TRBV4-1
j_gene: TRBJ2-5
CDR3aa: CASSLIRLAGGVATQYF
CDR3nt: TGCGCCAGCAGCCTGATAAGACTAGCGGGAGGGGTTGCGACCCAGTACTTC

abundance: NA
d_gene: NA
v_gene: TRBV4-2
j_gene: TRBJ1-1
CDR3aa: CASSQSNRVNTEAFF
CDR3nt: TGTGCCAGCAGCCAATCTAACAGGGTTAACACTGAAGCTTTCTTT

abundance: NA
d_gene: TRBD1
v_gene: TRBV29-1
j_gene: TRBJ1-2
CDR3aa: CSVGGTGGYTF
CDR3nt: TGCAGCGTTGGAGGGACAGGTGGCTACACCTTC

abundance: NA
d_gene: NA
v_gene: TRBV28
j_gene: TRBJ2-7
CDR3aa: CASSSPLEGKSGLYEQYF
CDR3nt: TGTGCCAGCAGTTCCCCTTTGGAGGGAAAGAGTGGTCTCTACGAGCAGTACTTC

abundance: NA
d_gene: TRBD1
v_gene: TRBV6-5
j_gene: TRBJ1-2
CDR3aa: CASRWGTGQEYGYTF
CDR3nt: TGTGCCAGCAGGTGGGGGACAGGCCAAGAGTATGGCTACACCTTC

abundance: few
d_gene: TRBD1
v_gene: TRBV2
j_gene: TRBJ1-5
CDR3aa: CASRGGQGTYQPQHF
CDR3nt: TGTGCCAGCAGAGGGGGACAGGGGACCTATCAGCCCCAGCATTTT

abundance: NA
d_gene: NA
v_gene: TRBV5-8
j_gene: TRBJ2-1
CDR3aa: CASSLGQTYNEQFF
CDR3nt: TGTGCCAGCAGCTTGGGGCAGACATACAATGAGCAGTTCTTC

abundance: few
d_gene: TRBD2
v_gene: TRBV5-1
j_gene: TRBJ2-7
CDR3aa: CASSWGTSGYEQYF
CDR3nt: TGCGCCAGCAGCTGGGGGACTAGCGGATACGAGCAGTACTTC

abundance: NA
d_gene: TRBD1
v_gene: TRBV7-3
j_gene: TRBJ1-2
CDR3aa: CASSPRQGTNYGYTF
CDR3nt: TGTGCCAGCAGCCCCCGACAGGGGACGAACTATGGCTACACCTTC

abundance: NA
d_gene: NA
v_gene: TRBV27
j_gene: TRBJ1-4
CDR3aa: CASSHGVGSEKLFF
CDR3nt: TGTGCCAGCAGTCACGGGGTGGGTAGTGAAAAACTGTTTTTT

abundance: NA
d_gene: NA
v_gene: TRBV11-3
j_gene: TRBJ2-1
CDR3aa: CASSLGGTSYNEQFF
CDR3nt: TGTGCCAGCAGCTTAGGAGGGACTTCCTACAATGAGCAGTTCTTC

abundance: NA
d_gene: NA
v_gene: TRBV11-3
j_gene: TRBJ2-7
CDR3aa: CASSEQGYEQYF
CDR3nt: TGTGCCAGCAGCGAACAGGGTTACGAGCAGTACTTC

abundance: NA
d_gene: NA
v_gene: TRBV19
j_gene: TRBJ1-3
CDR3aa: CASSISQNSGNTIYF
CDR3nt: TGTGCCAGTAGTATAAGCCAGAACTCTGGAAACACCATATATTTT

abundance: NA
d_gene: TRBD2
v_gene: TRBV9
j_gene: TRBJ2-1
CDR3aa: CASSFSPGLAYEQFF
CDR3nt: TGTGCCAGCAGCTTCTCCCCGGGACTAGCCTATGAGCAGTTCTTC

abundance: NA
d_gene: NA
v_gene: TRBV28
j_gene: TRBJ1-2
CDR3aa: CASSLRGDGYTF
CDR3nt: TGTGCCAGCAGTTTAAGGGGGGATGGCTACACCTTC

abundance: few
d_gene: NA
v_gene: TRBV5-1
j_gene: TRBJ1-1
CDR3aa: CASSLLSVSPEAFF
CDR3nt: TGCGCCAGCAGCCTCTTAAGCGTGAGCCCTGAAGCTTTCTTT

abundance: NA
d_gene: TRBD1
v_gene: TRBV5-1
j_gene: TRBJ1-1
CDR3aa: CASSPTGAEGGRPAFF
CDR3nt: TGCGCCAGCAGCCCGACAGGGGCTGAGGGGGGTCGTCCGGCTTTCTTT

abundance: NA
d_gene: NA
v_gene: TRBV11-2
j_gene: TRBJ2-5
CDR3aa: CASSLSPWTDQETQYF
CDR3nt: TGTGCCAGCAGCTTATCCCCGTGGACCGACCAAGAGACCCAGTACTTC

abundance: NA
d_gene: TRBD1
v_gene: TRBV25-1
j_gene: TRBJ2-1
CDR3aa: CASTSGTGLNEQFF
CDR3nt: TGTGCCAGCACCTCCGGGACAGGGTTGAATGAGCAGTTCTTC

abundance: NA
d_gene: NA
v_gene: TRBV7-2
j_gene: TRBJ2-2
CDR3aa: CASSYWTAGELFF
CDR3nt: TGTGCCAGCAGCTATTGGACAGCCGGGGAGCTGTTTTTT

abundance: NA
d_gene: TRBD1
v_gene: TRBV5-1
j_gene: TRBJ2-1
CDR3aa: CASKMDREYNEQFF
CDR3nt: TGCGCCAGCAAAATGGACAGGGAGTACAATGAGCAGTTCTTC

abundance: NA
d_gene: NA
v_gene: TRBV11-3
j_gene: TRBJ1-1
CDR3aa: CASSLRVTSLEAFF
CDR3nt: TGTGCCAGCAGCCTCCGGGTCACTTCGTTGGAAGCTTTCTTT

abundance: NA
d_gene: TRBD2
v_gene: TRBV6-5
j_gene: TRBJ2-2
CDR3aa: CACLGEGSIDGELFF
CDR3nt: TGTGCCTGCCTGGGGGAGGGTAGTATAGACGGGGAGCTGTTTTTT

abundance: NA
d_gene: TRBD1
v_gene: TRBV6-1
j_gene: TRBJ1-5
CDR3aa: CASSGRAMTGVNQPQHF
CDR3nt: TGTGCCAGCAGTGGAAGGGCGATGACAGGGGTTAATCAGCCCCAGCATTTT

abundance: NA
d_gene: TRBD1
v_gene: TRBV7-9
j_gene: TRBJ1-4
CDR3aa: CASSYGQVEKLFF
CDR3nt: TGTGCCAGCAGCTACGGACAGGTTGAAAAACTGTTTTTT

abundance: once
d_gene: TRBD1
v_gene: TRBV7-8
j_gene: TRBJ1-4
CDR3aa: CASSDQTGGSEKLFF
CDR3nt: TGTGCCAGCAGCGACCAGACAGGGGGGAGTGAAAAACTGTTTTTT

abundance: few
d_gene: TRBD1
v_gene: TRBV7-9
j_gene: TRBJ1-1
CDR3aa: CASSFPDRVGTEAFF
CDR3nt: TGTGCCAGCAGCTTCCCCGACAGGGTGGGGACTGAAGCTTTCTTT

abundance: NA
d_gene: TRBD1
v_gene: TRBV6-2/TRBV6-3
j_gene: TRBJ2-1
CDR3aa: CASSFYSGQGSGAYNEQFF
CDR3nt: TGTGCCAGCAGTTTCTACTCGGGACAGGGCTCAGGGGCCTACAATGAGCAGTTCTTC

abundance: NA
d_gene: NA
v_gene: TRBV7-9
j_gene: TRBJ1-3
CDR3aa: CASSLAGRYSGNTIYF
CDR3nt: TGTGCCAGCAGCTTAGCGGGGAGATACTCTGGAAACACCATATATTTT

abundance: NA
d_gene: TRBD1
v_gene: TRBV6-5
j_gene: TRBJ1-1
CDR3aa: CASRQPTGGETEAFF
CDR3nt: TGTGCCAGCAGGCAACCGACAGGGGGCGAAACTGAAGCTTTCTTT

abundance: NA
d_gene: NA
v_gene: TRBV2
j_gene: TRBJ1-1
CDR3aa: CASSDQGTTEAFF
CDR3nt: TGTGCCAGCAGTGACCAGGGTACCACTGAAGCTTTCTTT

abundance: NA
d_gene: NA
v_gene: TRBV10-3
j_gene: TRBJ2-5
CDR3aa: CAISESIGAGQETQYF
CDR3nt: TGTGCCATCAGTGAGTCGATCGGGGCGGGCCAAGAGACCCAGTACTTC

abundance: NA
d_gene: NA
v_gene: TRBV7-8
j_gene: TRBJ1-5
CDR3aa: CASSLDSRNQPQHF
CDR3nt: TGTGCCAGCAGCTTAGATTCCCGTAATCAGCCCCAGCATTTT

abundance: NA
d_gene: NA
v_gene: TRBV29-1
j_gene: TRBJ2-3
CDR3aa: CSVQTSGPTDTQYF
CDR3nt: TGCAGCGTTCAGACCTCCGGGCCCACAGATACGCAGTATTTT

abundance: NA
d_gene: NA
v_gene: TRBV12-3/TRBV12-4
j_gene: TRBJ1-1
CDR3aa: CASSFEPGTEAFF
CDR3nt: TGTGCCAGCAGTTTCGAACCAGGGACTGAAGCTTTCTTT

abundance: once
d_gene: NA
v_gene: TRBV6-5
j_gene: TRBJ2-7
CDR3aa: CASSYSLWDGYEQYF
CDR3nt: TGTGCCAGCAGTTACTCGCTCTGGGACGGATACGAGCAGTACTTC